Listed here is a single T cell receptor (beta chain). The antigen is unknown. The junction shows a germline mismatch at one end, possibly a read error. TCRdb's table, derived via immunoSEQ multiplex PCR, lists solely in-frame clones and lacks some. The profile shows over 75,000 clones, about 90% of them singletons. These data originate in a study of OX40 agonist ivuxolimab in advanced cancers. Across the whole study: The patients received ivuxolimab by intravenous route every 2 weeks at 0.01 to 10 mg/kg. Study-level points and caveats: Compared with CD4+, CD8+ T cells on average had more expanded clones.

The CDR3 is 9 amino acids. Germline loops: CDR1 DFQATT, CDR2 SNEGSKA (reference sequence). Here the sequenced sample was CD4+ or CD8+ T cells sorted from blood, taken in a trial of the OX40 agonist ivuxolimab. V and J are TRBV20-1 and TRBJ2-1; D not resolved. This TCR derives from an adult with an advanced solid tumor such as melanoma, head and neck, liver or kidney cancer. This CDR3 reads CSPRSEQFF. The CDR3 DNA reads as TGCAGTCCTAGGTCTGAGCAGTTCTTC.